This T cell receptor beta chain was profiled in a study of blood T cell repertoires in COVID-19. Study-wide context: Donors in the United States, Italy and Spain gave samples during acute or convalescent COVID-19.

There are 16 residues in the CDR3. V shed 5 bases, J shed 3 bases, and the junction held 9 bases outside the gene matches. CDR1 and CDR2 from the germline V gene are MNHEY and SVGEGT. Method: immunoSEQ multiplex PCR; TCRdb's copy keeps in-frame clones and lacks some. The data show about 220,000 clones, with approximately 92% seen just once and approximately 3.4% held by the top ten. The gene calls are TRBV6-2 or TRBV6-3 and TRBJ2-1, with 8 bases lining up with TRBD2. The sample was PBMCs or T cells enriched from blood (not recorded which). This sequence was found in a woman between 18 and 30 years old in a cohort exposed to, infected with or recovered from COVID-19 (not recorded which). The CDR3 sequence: CASSGPLAGRYNEQFF. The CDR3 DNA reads TGTGCCAGCAGTGGCCCCCTAGCGGGCCGCTACAATGAGCAGTTCTTC.